The 15 T cell receptor beta chains below were found in one sample sequenced in a study of T cell responses to AZD1222 COVID-19 vaccine. The method was immunoSEQ multiplex PCR; TCRdb's version includes in-frame clones alone and lacks a portion of them. The repertoire includes nearly 110,000 clones, 92% of them detected once, and more than 8% sits in the top ten. This material consisted of peripheral blood, taken 28 days after the second AZD1222 dose. These receptors all come from an adult who received the AZD1222 COVID-19 vaccine.

The CDR3 loop is CSAAPQGPNEKLFF. The CDR3 DNA reads TGCAGCGCGGCACCACAGGGCCCTAATGAAAAACTGTTTTTT. The V gene is TRBV29-1, the J gene TRBJ1-4, with D perhaps TRBD1 (6 bases). V lost 7 bases to trimming and J lost 3 bases, with 15 bases between them. Germline CDR1 and CDR2: SQVTM and ANQGSEA. CDR3 size: 14 residues. The full variable domain, its missing parts supplied by reference TRBV29-1 and TRBJ1-4, is SAVISQKPSRDICQRGTSLTIQCQVDSQVTMMFWYRQQPGQSLTLIATANQGSEATYESGFVIDKFPISRPNLTFSTLTVSNMSPEDSSIYLCSAAPQGPNEKLFFGSGTQLSVL.

The chain combines TRBV19 with TRBJ1-4; D remains unclear. Germline V CDR1 and CDR2: LNHDA, SQIVND (reference sequence). V was pared by 6 bases and J by 8 bases, with 13 bases between. The length of the CDR3 is 13 residues. The CDR3 reads CASRVRASEKLFF. CDR3 nucleotides: TGTGCCAGTAGGGTGAGAGCGTCAGAAAAACTGTTTTTT.

The chain combines TRBV19 with TRBJ2-1; 7 nucleotides line up with TRBD2. The CDR3 is 14 amino acids. Germline V gene sequence: CDR1 LNHDA, CDR2 SQIVND (reference sequence). With V trimmed by 3 bases and J by 7 bases, 6 bases remained unmatched. The CDR3 DNA reads TGTGCCAGTAGTATGACGGGGGGTAGAAATGAGCAGTTCTTC. Translated, it gives CASSMTGGRNEQFF.

This chain connects TRBV5-1 to TRBJ1-2; D unresolved. This CDR3 has 15 amino acids. V lost 1 base and J 5 bases, leaving 15 bases between the germline ends. Germline V gene data show CDR1 as SGHRS and CDR2 as YFSETQ. CDR3 loop: CASSLQPDAEYGYTF. Written as DNA, the CDR3 is TGCGCCAGCAGCTTGCAGCCGGATGCGGAGTATGGCTACACCTTC.

The V call is TRBV11-3, the J call TRBJ1-1, with 7 bases identical to TRBD1. The CDR3 totals 15 residues. Trimming removed 1 base from V and 0 bases from J; junction bases left unmatched: 2. CDR1 and CDR2 (germline): SGHNT, YENEEA. CDR3: CASSLGDSLNTEAFF. In DNA, the CDR3 is TGTGCCAGCAGCTTAGGGGACAGCTTGAACACTGAAGCTTTCTTT.

The CDR3 loop reads CAWSPGISSYEQYF. In DNA, the CDR3 is TGTGCCTGGAGCCCTGGGATTAGCTCCTACGAGCAGTACTTC. This chain joins TRBV30 and TRBJ2-7; D gene unclear. Trimming left V 3 bases short and J 0 bases short, with 12 bases between. The CDR3 sequence is 14 residues long. Germline V gene lookup returns CDR1 GTSNPN and CDR2 SVGIG (reference sequence).

This clone is a singleton in its sample. The chain joins TRBV30 to TRBJ1-1, with D hard to call. V lost 4 bases, J lost 6 bases, and 21 bases lay in between. In germline, CDR1 is GTSNPN, CDR2 SVGIG (reference sequence). This CDR3 contains 15 residues. The CDR3 DNA sequence: TGTGCCTGGATGGGCAGCCTCTCTTTGCCCTCTGAAGCTTTCTTT. As protein: CAWMGSLSLPSEAFF.

V and J are TRBV14 and TRBJ1-2; D not certain. This CDR3 has 14 residues. The germline V and J ends were trimmed by 2 bases and 1 base, with 8 bases remaining between them. The germline gives CDR1 SGHDN, CDR2 FVKESK. CDR3: CASSQWTDNYGYTF. DNA for the CDR3: TGTGCCAGCAGCCAATGGACGGATAACTATGGCTACACCTTC.

The CDR3 sequence: CASRIQGNSPLHF. In DNA form, the CDR3 reads TGTGCCAGCAGGATACAGGGAAATTCACCCCTCCACTTT. The chain links TRBV12-3 or TRBV12-4 to TRBJ1-6; the D gene is possibly TRBD1 (6 bases). V lost 6 bases and J lost 7, with 10 bases in between. The CDR3 length is 13 residues.

The gene calls are TRBV4-1 and TRBJ2-2, with 8 bases identical to TRBD1. The V segment lost 3 bases and the J segment 2 bases; nucleotides outside the gene matches: 5. The CDR3 covers 16 residues. Germline loops: CDR1 MGHRA, CDR2 YSYEKL. The CDR3 loop reads CASSQKTGVNTGELFF. The CDR3 DNA reads as TGCGCCAGCAGCCAGAAGACAGGGGTTAACACCGGGGAGCTGTTTTTT.

This rearrangement joins TRBV19 to TRBJ1-5, with D perhaps matching TRBD1 (5 bases). The CDR3 runs to 15 residues. Germline loops: CDR1 LNHDA, CDR2 SQIVND (reference sequence). Trimming left V 4 bases short and J 0 bases short, with 10 bases between. CDR3 in amino acids: CASSTGLYSNQPQHF. The CDR3 DNA is TGTGCCAGTAGTACGGGACTCTATAGCAATCAGCCCCAGCATTTT.

This clone has only one observation. The chain has TRBV29-1 and TRBJ1-3; a possible D gene is TRBD1 (5 bases). V was cut by 6 bases and J by 2 bases, with 14 bases left in between. CDR1 SQVTM and CDR2 ANQGSEA come from the germline V gene. CDR3 size: 14 residues. The chain's CDR3 is CSVLPGHPGNTIYF. The CDR3 bases are TGCAGCGTACTTCCGGGGCACCCTGGAAACACCATATATTTT.

V and J are TRBV6-5 and TRBJ2-7; 8 bases are a match to TRBD1. CDR3 size: 14 residues. V shed 6 bases and J 3 bases; nucleotides not matched to a gene: 7. Germline V gene sequence: CDR1 MNHEY, CDR2 SVGAGI. Here the CDR3 DNA reads TGTGCCAGCAGCCAAGACAGGGGAATCTACGAGCAGTACTTC. As protein: CASSQDRGIYEQYF.

This sequence joins TRBV6-5 and TRBJ1-2, with 11 bases lining up with TRBD1. CDR3 length equals 15 residues. The germline V gene has CDR1 MNHEY and CDR2 SVGAGI. J lost 2 bases, V lost 4 bases, and 3 bases had no gene match. The CDR3 is CASSFGQGANYGYTF. As DNA, the CDR3 is TGTGCCAGCAGTTTCGGACAGGGGGCGAACTATGGCTACACCTTC.

This chain joins TRBV30 and TRBJ2-1, with 7 bases fitting TRBD2. The V segment lost 8 bases and the J segment 11 bases; nucleotides outside the gene matches: 9. CDR3 length equals 11 residues. The germline V gene has CDR1 GTSNPN and CDR2 SVGIG (reference sequence). CDR3 bases: TGTGCCGTCAGTGGGGGGGGGAAGCAGTTCTTC. Encoded protein: CAVSGGGKQFF.